These 14 T cell receptor beta chains share one sample of origin, sequenced in a study of blood T cell repertoires in COVID-19. The assay was immunoSEQ multiplex PCR, and TCRdb's table has in-frame clones only and misses some. The sample has about 150,000 clones, around 80% seen once. Sequenced: PBMCs or T cells enriched from blood (not recorded which). These receptor sequences come from a woman between 45 and 60 years old who had recovered from COVID-19.

The chain combines TRBV9 with TRBJ1-6; 9 bases match TRBD1. Germline V gene data show CDR1 as SGDLS and CDR2 as YYNGEE. This CDR3 contains 15 residues. The trim removed 4 bases at V and 8 bases at J, leaving 7 bases unmatched. CDR3 in amino acids: CASSPQGATYSPLHF. The CDR3 nucleotides read TGTGCCAGCAGCCCACAGGGGGCAACCTATTCACCCCTCCACTTT. Full variable domain (remainder filled in from reference TRBV9 and TRBJ1-6): DSGVTQTPKHLITATGQRVTLRCSPRSGDLSVYWYQQSLDQGLQFLIQYYNGEERAKGNILERFSAQQFPDLHSELNLSSLELGDSALYFCASSPQGATYSPLHFGNGTRLTVT.

This clone was found a few times. This chain links TRBV11-1 with TRBJ2-1; 9 bases are a match to TRBD2. Unmatched junction bases numbered 5, after V lost 0 bases and J lost 5 bases. CDR1 SGHAT and CDR2 FQDESV come from the germline V gene (reference sequence). CDR3 length equals 16 residues. The CDR3 is CASSLAASGANNEQFF. Written as DNA, the CDR3 is TGTGCCAGCAGCTTAGCTGCTAGCGGGGCAAACAATGAGCAGTTCTTC.

The chain recombines TRBV6-5 with TRBJ1-1; 7 bases are a match to TRBD1. V lost 6 bases and J lost 1; bases outside the gene matches: 5. This CDR3 region has 14 residues. The germline V gene encodes CDR1 MNHEY and CDR2 SVGAGI. CDR3 sequence reads: CASSFTGANTEAFF. In DNA, the CDR3 is TGTGCCAGCAGCTTTACAGGGGCGAACACTGAAGCTTTCTTT.

This chain joins TRBV7-9 and TRBJ1-6; D is undetermined. The germline V gene has CDR1 SEHNR and CDR2 FQNEAQ (reference sequence). The CDR3 is 13 amino acids. V was trimmed by 2 bases and J by 6 bases, leaving 5 bases between them. Written as DNA, the CDR3 is TGTGCCAGCAGCTTACGGGGTAATTCACCCCTCCACTTT. Translation: CASSLRGNSPLHF.

This clone was picked up a small number of times. The chain is built from TRBV29-1 and TRBJ2-1, with 9 bases matching TRBD1. The germline V gene encodes CDR1 SQVTM and CDR2 ANQGSEA. This CDR3 region has 15 residues. J was trimmed by 3 bases and V by 3 bases; bases with no gene match: 6. The CDR3 protein is CSVEGGQGNYNEQFF. Here the CDR3 DNA reads TGCAGCGTTGAGGGTGGACAGGGGAACTACAATGAGCAGTTCTTC.

The chain recombines TRBV5-8 with TRBJ1-1; weak D call: TRBD1 (6 bases). Trimming cost V 0 bases and J 0 bases, with 15 bases left between them. The length of the CDR3 is 17 residues. Germline V CDR1 and CDR2: SGHTS, YDEGEE. CDR3 in DNA: TGTGCCAGCAGCTTGGATGGGGGCGGTAGCTTGAACACTGAAGCTTTCTTT. It is translated as CASSLDGGGSLNTEAFF.

This clone has just a few counts. V usage is TRBV4-2 and J usage is TRBJ2-1; 7 bases fit TRBD2. This CDR3 comprises 18 residues. The junction had 11 bases not matched to a gene; V was cut back by 0 bases and J by 3 bases. CDR1 and CDR2 (germline): LGHNA, YNFKEQ. The CDR3 spells CASSQEGRSGNSYNEQFF. The DNA of the CDR3 is TGTGCCAGCAGCCAAGAGGGGAGGAGCGGGAACAGCTACAATGAGCAGTTCTTC.

The V and J genes are TRBV5-1 and TRBJ2-2, with TRBD1 matching over 7 bases. This CDR3 comprises 15 residues. V gave up 3 bases and J gave up 1 base; unmatched junction bases: 3. CDR1 and CDR2 (germline): SGHRS, YFSETQ. CDR3 protein: CASSWDRENTGELFF. The CDR3 nucleotides read TGCGCCAGCAGCTGGGACAGAGAGAACACCGGGGAGCTGTTTTTT.

The chain has TRBV10-2 and TRBJ2-7; 7 nucleotides align to TRBD2. The germline gives CDR1 WSHSY, CDR2 SAAADI. This CDR3 is 14 amino acids long. Trimming took 6 bases from V and 4 from J; bases not matched to a gene: 9. CDR3 in DNA: TGCGCCAGCAGATTTGGGACTACGCCTTACGAGCAGTACTTC. Protein sequence: CASRFGTTPYEQYF.

This chain connects TRBV28 to TRBJ2-1; 14 bases match TRBD2. The germline V gene has CDR1 MDHEN and CDR2 SYDVKM. The junction had 7 bases not matched to a gene; V was cut back by 5 bases and J by 4 bases. The CDR3 runs 17 residues. CDR3 loop: CASSPPGLAGAYNEQFF. Here the CDR3 DNA reads TGTGCCAGCAGTCCCCCGGGACTAGCGGGGGCGTACAATGAGCAGTTCTTC.

The chain combines TRBV5-1 with TRBJ1-1, with D possibly matching TRBD1 (6 bases). Germline CDR1 SGHRS, CDR2 YFSETQ. The germline V and J ends were trimmed by 0 bases and 7 bases, with 13 bases remaining between them. The CDR3 loop spans 14 amino acids. The CDR3 region is CASSLGTASLEAFF. The CDR3 DNA follows: TGCGCCAGCAGCTTGGGGACAGCAAGTCTTGAAGCTTTCTTT.

A few counts support this clone. This chain links TRBV7-2 with TRBJ2-5; TRBD2 aligns across 9 bases. Germline assignment: CDR1 SGHTA and CDR2 FQGNSA. J lost 3 bases, V lost 3 bases, and 8 bases had no gene match. This CDR3 contains 16 residues. This chain's CDR3 is CASSFVAGGREETQYF. DNA of the CDR3: TGTGCCAGCAGCTTTGTCGCGGGGGGGCGGGAAGAGACCCAGTACTTC.

The CDR3: CASSSIYSRENYGYTF. The CDR3 DNA follows: TGTGCCAGCAGTTCGATATACTCTCGGGAGAACTATGGCTACACCTTC. This chain uses TRBV28 with TRBJ1-2; unclear D gene. Per the germline V gene, CDR1 is MDHEN and CDR2 is SYDVKM. The CDR3 spans 16 residues. V lost 4 bases and J 2 bases, leaving 17 bases between the germline ends.

The chain employs TRBV5-6 and TRBJ1-6; perhaps TRBD1 as D (5 bases). From germline, CDR1 is SGHDT and CDR2 YYEEEE. Trimming stripped 4 bases from V and 8 bases from J, with 10 bases between. The CDR3 is 13 amino acids. The CDR3 is CASSLNRYSPLHF. In DNA, the CDR3 is TGTGCCAGCAGCCTTAACAGGTATTCACCCCTCCACTTT.